This passage covers 27 T cell receptor beta chains from one sample sequenced in a study of monozygotic twins with inflammatory bowel disease. Reanalyzing the 5' RACE reads, TCRdb keeps one entry per CDR3 protein, without DNA. The sample table includes 400,000 to 500,000 distinct CDR3 sequences. Sequencing input: blood. The source is a human donor with ulcerative colitis or Crohn's disease, or a healthy co-twin of an affected twin (not recorded which).

CDR3 loop: CASSQANGLHRGYTF. V and J are TRBV4-1 and TRBJ1-2. CDR3 size: 15 residues. The germline CDR1 and CDR2 sequences are MGHRA and YSYEKL.

This chain joins TRBV10-3 and TRBJ1-1; TCRdb gives TRBD1 as the D gene, but with no DNA this cannot be confirmed. CDR1 and CDR2 from the germline V gene are ENHRY and SYGVKD. The CDR3 extends over 18 amino acids. CDR3 protein: CAISARDPQGLGKTEAFF.

The V gene is TRBV7-7, the J gene TRBJ2-3; TCRdb designates TRBD1, a call that cannot be tested without DNA. CDR3 length: 15 amino acids. Germline CDR1 reads SSHAT; CDR2 reads FNYEAQ (reference sequence). The CDR3 here is CASSLLDSPTDTQYF.

The V call is TRBV28, the J call TRBJ2-3; the TCRdb call, TRBD1, lacks DNA for checking. Germline values: CDR1 MDHEN, CDR2 SYDVKM. This CDR3 comprises 15 residues. The CDR3: CASSSTRTGTDTQYF.

The gene calls are TRBV5-5 and TRBJ2-7; TCRdb reports TRBD2, a call that lacks DNA to check it against. Per germline, CDR1 SGHKS and CDR2 YYEKEE (reference sequence). CDR3 length: 16 amino acids. CDR3 sequence: CASSFRPAPTQYEQYF.

The chain joins TRBV10-3 to TRBJ1-5; the D call from TCRdb, TRBD1, cannot be confirmed without DNA. The CDR3 is made up of 15 amino acids. CDR1 ENHRY and CDR2 SYGVKD come from the germline V gene. The CDR3 loop reads CAISESQIGMQPQHF.

V usage is TRBV11-2 and J usage is TRBJ1-5; the TRBD1 assignment by TCRdb is unverifiable without DNA. This CDR3 is 15 amino acids long. Looked up from germline, CDR1 is SGHAT and CDR2 is FQNNGV. This CDR3 reads CASSIGSGIRQPQHF.

V gene TRBV5-5 combines with J gene TRBJ2-1. The CDR3 has 15 residues. Germline V lookup: CDR1 SGHKS, CDR2 YYEKEE (reference sequence). The CDR3 protein is CASSLGDLGLNEQFF.

The V call is TRBV10-3, the J call TRBJ1-3. The CDR3 is 15 amino acids. Germline lookup yields CDR1 ENHRY and CDR2 SYGVKD. The CDR3: CAISEPGGPGNTIYF.

This sequence joins TRBV21-1 and TRBJ2-7. TRBV21-1 is reported as a pseudogene. This CDR3 has 15 amino acids. The CDR3 region is CASSKSCDVSYEQYF.

V is TRBV11-1 and J is TRBJ1-1; TCRdb proposes TRBD1, but this gene call is untestable without DNA. There are 19 residues in the CDR3. Per the germline V gene, CDR1 is SGHAT and CDR2 is FQDESV (reference sequence). CDR3 protein: CASSYETWGQPSMNTEAFF.

The CDR3 protein is CATSDASGGHTGELFF. The chain is built from TRBV24-1 and TRBJ2-2; TCRdb's D call, TRBD2, is unchecked because there is no DNA. CDR3 length: 16 amino acids. Germline values: CDR1 KGHDR, CDR2 SFDVKD.

The rearrangement uses TRBV6-1 and TRBJ1-3; the D call from TCRdb, TRBD1, cannot be confirmed without DNA. The CDR3 has 14 residues. Germline lookup yields CDR1 MNHNS and CDR2 SASEGT. CDR3 loop: CASRSQGGGNTIYF.

The rearrangement links TRBV7-9 to TRBJ1-5; TCRdb outputs TRBD1, but without DNA this stays unchecked. CDR3 length equals 15 residues. CDR1 is SEHNR and CDR2 is FQNEAQ in the germline V gene (reference sequence). CDR3 loop: CASSSRQEKNQPQHF.

The J gene is TRBJ1-2, the V gene TRBV4-1. Germline V gene data show CDR1 as MGHRA and CDR2 as YSYEKL. The CDR3 sequence is 14 residues long. This chain's CDR3 is CASSQEAANYGYTF.

This chain links TRBV20-1 with TRBJ2-5. CDR3 length equals 14 residues. The germline CDR1 and CDR2 sequences are DFQATT and SNEGSKA (reference sequence). The CDR3 spells CSAYGGDLGETQYF.

This chain's CDR3 is CSATSWASGGTQYF. The chain couples TRBV20-1 to TRBJ2-5; TCRdb picks TRBD2, but there is no DNA to check that call. Germline CDR1 DFQATT, CDR2 SNEGSKA (reference sequence). The CDR3 runs to 14 residues.

V is TRBV9 and J is TRBJ2-2; TCRdb's assignment of TRBD1 cannot be checked, as there is no DNA. Germline CDR1 and CDR2: SGDLS and YYNGEE. This CDR3 is built from 18 residues. CDR3 amino acids: CASSSSAGAMIGTGELFF. Full variable domain (missing parts from reference TRBV9 and TRBJ2-2): DSGVTQTPKHLITATGQRVTLRCSPRSGDLSVYWYQQSLDQGLQFLIQYYNGEERAKGNILERFSAQQFPDLHSELNLSSLELGDSALYFCASSSSAGAMIGTGELFFGEGSRLTVL.

The J gene is TRBJ2-5, the V gene TRBV7-7; TCRdb outputs TRBD1, but without DNA this stays unchecked. The CDR3 has 15 amino acids. Germline V gene lookup returns CDR1 SSHAT and CDR2 FNYEAQ (reference sequence). CDR3 residues: CASSLESGARETQYF.

The chain is built from TRBV7-2 and TRBJ2-5; TCRdb returns TRBD1, unconfirmable since there is no DNA. This CDR3 spans 15 amino acids. Germline V gene lookup returns CDR1 SGHTA and CDR2 FQGNSA. The CDR3 sequence is CASSPHRGYGETQYF.

V gene TRBV7-9 combines with J gene TRBJ2-1; the TCRdb D gene call, TRBD2, has no DNA to confirm it. Germline loops: CDR1 SEHNR, CDR2 FQNEAQ (reference sequence). The CDR3 covers 16 residues. The CDR3 sequence is CASSLVPSGSYNEQFF.

This chain connects TRBV5-6 to TRBJ2-3; TCRdb's D call, TRBD1, is unchecked because there is no DNA. The germline V gene has CDR1 SGHDT and CDR2 YYEEEE. The CDR3 loop spans 15 amino acids. The CDR3 region is CASSLRTAPRNTQYF. The entire variable domain, with the rest obtained from reference TRBV5-6 and TRBJ2-3, is as follows: DAGVTQSPTHLIKTRGQQVTLRCSPKSGHDTVSWYQQALGQGPQFIFQYYEEEERQRGNFPDRFSGHQFPNYSSELNVNALLLGDSALYLCASSLRTAPRNTQYFGPGTRLTVL.

J is TRBJ2-2 and V is TRBV4-1; TCRdb selects TRBD1, and the lack of DNA leaves this call unchecked. Germline V lookup: CDR1 MGHRA, CDR2 YSYEKL. The CDR3 is made up of 15 amino acids. CDR3 residues: CASSQGQGRTGELFF.

The genes are TRBV5-4 and TRBJ1-3; without DNA, the TCRdb call of TRBD1 cannot be checked. The length of the CDR3 is 16 residues. Per germline, CDR1 SGHNT and CDR2 YYREEE (reference sequence). CDR3 loop: CASSPGGSNSGNTIYF.

The chain combines TRBV20-1 with TRBJ2-5; TCRdb's D call of TRBD2 is untestable without DNA. Germline loops: CDR1 DFQATT, CDR2 SNEGSKA (reference sequence). This CDR3 is 13 amino acids long. CDR3 residues: CSASHSGSETQYF.

The chain employs TRBV10-3 and TRBJ2-1; TCRdb gives TRBD1 as the D gene, but with no DNA this cannot be confirmed. The CDR3 contains 12 residues. Germline V CDR1 and CDR2: ENHRY, SYGVKD. CDR3 amino acids: CAIAPLGGEQFF.

The rearrangement links TRBV5-1 to TRBJ2-1; TCRdb selects TRBD2, and the lack of DNA leaves this call unchecked. Germline V CDR1 and CDR2: SGHRS, YFSETQ. The CDR3 sequence is 14 residues long. The CDR3: CASSLRIGGDEQFF.